The present T cell receptor (beta chain) was sequenced within a study of T cell repertoires in cytomegalovirus infection. TCRdb reprocessed the reads via MiXCR and lists one record per CDR3 protein. There are under 450,000 distinct CDR3 sequences in the sample; about 32% occur only once, and approximately 12% lies in the top ten. Germline V gene lookup returns CDR1 SGHVT and CDR2 SQSDAQ. Trimming removed 7 bases at V and 0 bases at J, with 19 bases between. The CDR3 extends over 17 amino acids. To note about this clonotype: Its antigen is still unknown.

This clonotype was obtained from a human donor in good health (CMV status not recorded). Some clones in this sample may be carry-over from other donors' samples. The V call is TRBV7-4, the J call TRBJ1-5, with D perhaps TRBD1 (5 bases). Source: cultured PBMCs, taken from culture after CMV antigen stimulation. The CDR3 loop is CASMGEGSVYSNQPQHF. The CDR3, as DNA: TGTGCCAGCATGGGGGAGGGATCCGTGTATAGCAATCAGCCCCAGCATTTT.